This T cell receptor (beta chain) was sequenced for a study of shared clonotypes between healthy human individuals. Notes on the study in general: Estimated richness values were generally larger in naive subsets than in memory subsets. Clonotypes shared by all four donors outscored non-shared clonotypes in generation probability.

At the deep level, the assay was run. Per the authors' pipeline: ImmunoSEQ only sent back junction sequences with no quality scores, so filtering was done differently. Assay used: immunoSEQ multiplex PCR; TCRdb lists only in-frame clones, some missing. Clone size and V and J calls were adopted from that table, with D and trimming inferred from the DNA. The table lists approximately 1.4 million clones, 95% to 99% of them singletons. Points on this clone: Its antigen is still unknown.

This CDR3 comprises 14 residues. With 7 bases removed from V and 10 bases from J, the gap between germline ends came to 21 bases. Germline lookup yields CDR1 SGHRS and CDR2 YFSETQ. The chain recombines TRBV5-1 with TRBJ2-4; tentatively, D is TRBD1 (7 bases). The specimen sequenced was naive CD4+ T cells sorted from blood. Subset denoted: CD45RA+ positively selected. This clonotype was obtained from a man younger than 40 in good health. This chain's CDR3 is CASSPEGRGKIQYF. The CDR3 bases are TGCGCCAGCTCTCCGGAGGGCAGGGGGAAAATTCAGTACTTC.